The 10 T cell receptor beta chains listed next were all sequenced from one sample in a study of human T cells and chemical hapten exposure. TCRdb recomputed calls from the RACE reads with MiXCR, one row per CDR3 protein. The repertoire has about 31,000 distinct CDR3 sequences, 6.5% to 8.5% of them found once; the top ten carry less than 10%. Time point here: healthy volunteer bleed at 2 weeks. The total RNA was obtained from whole blood that was not fractionated. Specimen: whole blood. The source is a human donor in good health. Some clones in this sample may be carry-over from other donors' samples.

In its sample, this clonotype was seen many times. This chain connects TRBV27 to TRBJ2-7; 9 bases are a match to TRBD2. Trimming took 6 bases from V and 3 from J; bases not matched to a gene: 6. This CDR3 has 14 residues. The germline CDR1 and CDR2 sequences are MNHEY and SMNVEV (reference sequence). The CDR3 nucleotides are TGTGCCAGCAGAGTAGCGGGGGTTGTCTACGAGCAGTACTTC. This sequence encodes CASRVAGVVYEQYF.

There are many counts of this clonotype. The chain couples TRBV7-2 to TRBJ1-1, with TRBD1 as a possible D gene (6 bases). The CDR3 has 14 amino acids. Germline CDR1 SGHTA, CDR2 FQGNSA. Trimming pared 1 base from V and 5 bases from J, leaving 11 bases between. CDR3 coding DNA: TGTGCCAGCAGCTTAGGGGAGGGGGTGACTGAAGCTTTCTTT. Protein: CASSLGEGVTEAFF.

The table lists this clonotype with a few counts. The chain uses TRBV6-2 or TRBV6-3 and TRBJ1-1; 11 positions match TRBD1. The CDR3 has 16 amino acids. Germline V lookup: CDR1 MNHEY, CDR2 SVGEGT. Trimming removed 6 bases from V and 3 bases from J; junction bases left unmatched: 9. The CDR3 DNA is TGTGCCAGCAGCCCCGGGACAGGGGGAGTCGACACTGAAGCTTTCTTT. This codes for CASSPGTGGVDTEAFF.

This clonotype was seen a handful of times. J is TRBJ1-2 and V is TRBV6-5; D may be TRBD1 (5 bases). From germline, CDR1 is MNHEY and CDR2 SVGAGI. The CDR3 contains 19 residues. Trimming took 0 bases from V and 7 from J, leaving 27 bases between them. For the CDR3, the DNA is TGTGCCAGCAGTTACTCGTCTTGGGTGGATCGGAGGGGAGCGGGTGGCTACACCTTC. Amino acid sequence: CASSYSSWVDRRGAGGYTF.

The table lists this clonotype with many counts. The V and J genes are TRBV6-2 or TRBV6-3 and TRBJ1-5; D possibly corresponds to TRBD1 (6 bases). CDR3 size: 13 residues. The V end lost 6 bases, the J end lost 4 bases, and 10 bases lay between the germline ends. Germline V gives CDR1 MNHEY, CDR2 SVGEGT. The CDR3 protein is CASSWGRNQPQHF. The CDR3 nucleotides read TGTGCCAGCAGCTGGGGGCGAAATCAGCCCCAGCATTTT.

This clonotype was found a few times. The chain combines TRBV28 with TRBJ1-2; no firm D call. V shed 2 bases and J shed 7 bases, with 11 bases lying between them. CDR1 MDHEN and CDR2 SYDVKM come from the germline V gene. The CDR3 length is 13 residues. CDR3 region: CASSLLEGGGYTF. Here the CDR3 DNA reads TGTGCCAGCAGTTTACTGGAGGGTGGTGGCTACACCTTC.

Only a few counts were recorded for this clonotype. For the CDR3, the DNA is TGTGCCAGCAGCTTAGTTTTCGCTAGCGCTGCCCAAGAGACCCAGTACTTC. Residues: CASSLVFASAAQETQYF. The chain combines TRBV7-6 with TRBJ2-5; TRBD2 is a possible D gene (6 bases). The V end lost 1 base, the J end lost 1 base, and 16 bases lay between the germline ends. The CDR3 has 17 residues. The V gene's germline CDR1 is SGHVS and CDR2 FNYEAQ.

This clonotype was seen a handful of times. The V gene is TRBV30, the J gene TRBJ2-2; TRBD2 might be the D (5 bases). Germline V gene lookup returns CDR1 GTSNPN and CDR2 SVGIG (reference sequence). This CDR3 region has 11 residues. The CDR3 bases are TGTGCGAGGGCGTGTTCCGGGGAGCTGTTTTTT. Encoded protein: CARACSGELFF.

This clonotype occurred many times. The V gene is TRBV20-1, the J gene TRBJ1-1; D not certain. V was pared by 6 bases and J by 9 bases, with 14 bases between. This CDR3 has 11 residues. Germline loops: CDR1 DFQATT, CDR2 SNEGSKA (reference sequence). CDR3 DNA: TGCAGTGCATTGGACCTCCCTCAAGCTTTCTTT. Translated: CSALDLPQAFF.

This clonotype was found many times. The chain has TRBV24-1 and TRBJ1-2; the D gene is possibly TRBD1 (5 bases). The CDR3 is 13 residues long. Trimming left V 3 bases short and J 6 bases short, with 10 bases between. Germline V gene lookup returns CDR1 KGHDR and CDR2 SFDVKD. CDR3 protein: CATSDQRDDGYTF. Written as DNA, the CDR3 is TGTGCCACCAGTGATCAAAGGGACGATGGCTACACCTTC.